The text below deals with one T cell receptor beta chain. The method was immunoSEQ multiplex PCR; TCRdb's version includes in-frame clones alone and lacks a portion of them. In the table there are approximately 220,000 clones, approximately 86% of which are singletons. The data stem from a study of blood T cell repertoires in COVID-19. The V end lost 5 bases, the J end lost 6 bases, and 11 bases lay between the germline ends. This CDR3 region has 13 residues. Germline V gives CDR1 MNHEY, CDR2 SVGAGI. Sequencing was performed on peripheral blood. The sequence derives from a man in his 60s with acute or convalescent COVID-19. The chain is built from TRBV6-5 and TRBJ1-5; D is undetermined. The CDR3 DNA reads TGTGCCAGCAGTCCCCTCGAGGGTCAGCCCCAGCATTTT. Translating it yields CASSPLEGQPQHF.